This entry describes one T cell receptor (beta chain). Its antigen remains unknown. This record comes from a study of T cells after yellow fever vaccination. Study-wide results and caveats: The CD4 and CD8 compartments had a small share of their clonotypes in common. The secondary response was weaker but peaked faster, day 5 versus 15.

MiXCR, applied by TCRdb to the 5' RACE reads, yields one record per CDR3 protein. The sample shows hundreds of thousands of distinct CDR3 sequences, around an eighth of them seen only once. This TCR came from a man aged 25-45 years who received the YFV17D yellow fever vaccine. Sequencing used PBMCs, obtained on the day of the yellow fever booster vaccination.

The CDR3 loop reads CASSFLPASNEQFF. The CDR3, as DNA: TGTGCCAGCAGCTTTCTTCCAGCGTCGAATGAGCAGTTCTTC. The J gene is TRBJ2-1, the V gene TRBV5-4; D not certain. CDR1 is SGHNT, CDR2 YYREEE, per germline (reference sequence). The V end was cut by 2 bases, the J end by 7 bases, with 13 bases between. This CDR3 has 14 amino acids.